These 26 T cell receptor beta chains originate from one sample sequenced in a study of cytomegalovirus exposure and HLA in healthy donors. Researchers ran the PCR with 60 Vbeta and 13 Jbeta primers. Assay: immunoSEQ multiplex PCR; the TCRdb copy retains only in-frame clones and omits some. The sample shows over 200,000 clones, about 72% of them seen only once. The sequencing sample was made of PBMCs. These receptors were obtained from a male donor in good health and CMV-seronegative.

V usage is TRBV5-6 and J usage is TRBJ2-4, with TRBD1 identical over 8 bases. The germline V gene has CDR1 SGHDT and CDR2 YYEEEE. V shed 0 bases, J shed 6 bases, and the junction held 2 bases outside the gene matches. This CDR3 has 14 amino acids. The CDR3 DNA reads as TGTGCCAGCAGCTTGGCAGGGGGCAGAAACATTCAGTACTTC. Protein sequence: CASSLAGGRNIQYF.

The rearrangement links TRBV10-1 to TRBJ2-2, with a weak D call TRBD2 (6 bases). V was cut by 7 bases and J by 4 bases, with 13 bases left in between. The CDR3 spans 14 residues. From germline, CDR1 is WNHNN and CDR2 SYGVQD (reference sequence). CDR3 amino acids: CASTDGLPTGELFF. The CDR3 coding sequence is TGCGCCAGCACTGATGGACTACCCACCGGGGAGCTGTTTTTT.

The CDR3 DNA reads as TGTGCCAGCAGTGACAGTCGAGGGCGGGGCAGCACCGGGGAGCTGTTTTTT. It is translated as CASSDSRGRGSTGELFF. This chain uses TRBV25-1 with TRBJ2-2, with D perhaps TRBD2 (6 bases). V dropped 3 bases and J dropped 4 bases, with 18 bases sitting between them. The CDR3 has 17 residues. The germline gives CDR1 MGHDK, CDR2 SYGVNS.

The chain links TRBV6-5 to TRBJ2-7; the D gene is possibly TRBD2 (6 bases). Germline CDR1 reads MNHEY; CDR2 reads SVGAGI. The CDR3 is 14 residues long. V shed 6 bases and J shed 2 bases, with 14 bases lying between them. The CDR3 DNA sequence: TGTGCCAGCAGACGACGGGACTCTCCCTACGAGCAGTACTTC. Translating it yields CASRRRDSPYEQYF.

The chain employs TRBV18 and TRBJ2-2, with 11 positions matching TRBD2. V lost 3 bases to trimming and J lost 1 base; unmatched junction nucleotides: 13. Per germline, CDR1 KGHSH and CDR2 LQKENI. This CDR3 spans 20 amino acids. This chain's CDR3 is CASSPRKPGGLAENTGELFF. The CDR3 nucleotides are TGTGCCAGCTCACCCCGTAAACCGGGGGGACTAGCGGAGAACACCGGGGAGCTGTTTTTT.

The chain links TRBV28 to TRBJ2-5; 10 positions agree with TRBD2. Germline loops: CDR1 MDHEN, CDR2 SYDVKM. The CDR3 loop spans 15 amino acids. V was clipped by 6 bases and J by 4 bases; unmatched bases: 8. CDR3 sequence: CASSSAGGPPETQYF. In nucleotides, the CDR3 is TGTGCCAGCAGCTCAGCGGGAGGGCCCCCAGAGACCCAGTACTTC.

In its sample, this clone was seen a few times. The rearrangement joins TRBV6-5 to TRBJ2-7; D is possibly TRBD1 (6 bases). The CDR3 consists of 15 residues. Germline lookup yields CDR1 MNHEY and CDR2 SVGAGI. Trimming left V 0 bases short and J 3 bases short, with 12 bases between. The CDR3 DNA reads as TGTGCCAGCAGTTACTCGACAGGCCCATTCTACGAGCAGTACTTC. Protein: CASSYSTGPFYEQYF.

The rearrangement uses TRBV5-4 and TRBJ2-7, with 9 bases fitting TRBD1. Per germline, CDR1 SGHNT and CDR2 YYREEE (reference sequence). The V and J ends lost 4 bases and 2 bases, in that order; junction bases with no gene match: 1. CDR3 length: 13 residues. The CDR3 DNA reads TGTGCCAGCAGCCGGACAGGGGCCTACGAGCAGTACTTC. This codes for CASSRTGAYEQYF. The full variable domain, in which reference TRBV5-4 and TRBJ2-7 provide the parts outside the CDR3, is ETGVTQSPTHLIKTRGQQVTLRCSSQSGHNTVSWYQQALGQGPQFIFQYYREEENGRGNFPPRFSGLQFPNYSSELNVNALELDDSALYLCASSRTGAYEQYFGPGTRLTVT.

This chain connects TRBV7-3 to TRBJ2-3; weak D call: TRBD1 (5 bases). Trimming cost V 5 bases and J 4 bases, with 10 bases left between them. This CDR3 is built from 13 residues. The germline gives CDR1 SGHTA, CDR2 FQGTGA. The CDR3 nucleotides are TGTGCCAGCAGCCCCCGACAGTCAGATACGCAGTATTTT. Its translation is CASSPRQSDTQYF. The variable domain in full, completed from reference TRBV7-3 and TRBJ2-3, reads GAGVSQTPSNKVTEKGKYVELRCDPISGHTALYWYRQSLGQGPEFLIYFQGTGAADDSGLPNDRFFAVRPEGSVSTLKIQRTERGDSAVYLCASSPRQSDTQYFGPGTRLTVL.

The rearrangement joins TRBV5-6 to TRBJ2-7; 7 bases are shared with TRBD2. J lost 2 bases, V lost 3 bases, and 8 bases had no gene match. This CDR3 comprises 15 residues. Germline V gene sequence: CDR1 SGHDT, CDR2 YYEEEE. The CDR3 region is CASSYLRGSPYEQYF. CDR3 nucleotides: TGTGCCAGCAGCTATTTGCGGGGGTCCCCCTACGAGCAGTACTTC.

The chain recombines TRBV27 with TRBJ1-1; D remains ambiguous. V was clipped by 6 bases and J by 3 bases, with 17 bases between them. This CDR3 is built from 15 residues. Per the germline V gene, CDR1 is MNHEY and CDR2 is SMNVEV (reference sequence). This chain's CDR3 is CASRASDGSYTEAFF. The CDR3 DNA sequence: TGTGCCAGCAGGGCCTCGGACGGGAGTTACACTGAAGCTTTCTTT.

For the CDR3, the DNA is TGTGCCAGCTCACCGGGCAGGGGGGCTGGGGCCAACGTCCTGACTTTC. Its protein product is CASSPGRGAGANVLTF. J is TRBJ2-6 and V is TRBV18, with D possibly TRBD1 on 7 matching bases. V dropped 3 bases and J dropped 2 bases, with 11 bases sitting between them. CDR1 and CDR2 (germline): KGHSH, LQKENI. This CDR3 region has 16 residues. Full variable domain (outside the CDR3, taken from reference TRBV18 and TRBJ2-6): NAGVMQNPRHLVRRRGQEARLRCSPMKGHSHVYWYRQLPEEGLKFMVYLQKENIIDESGMPKERFSAEFPKEGPSILRIQQVVRGDSAAYFCASSPGRGAGANVLTFGAGSRLTVL.

This clone ranks as medium-sized (0.01 to 0.1%). This chain joins TRBV5-1 and TRBJ2-7; D is perhaps TRBD2 (6 bases). The CDR3 length is 15 residues. Per the germline V gene, CDR1 is SGHRS and CDR2 is YFSETQ. V lost 0 bases and J lost 1, with 11 bases in between. CDR3 DNA: TGCGCCAGCAGCTTGGTGCCGGGAGCATCCTACGAGCAGTACTTC. Translation: CASSLVPGASYEQYF. The full variable domain, rest sourced from reference TRBV5-1 and TRBJ2-7, is KAGVTQTPRYLIKTRGQQVTLSCSPISGHRSVSWYQQTPGQGLQFLFEYFSETQRNKGNFPGRFSGRQFSNSRSEMNVSTLELGDSALYLCASSLVPGASYEQYFGPGTRLTVT.

J is TRBJ2-7 and V is TRBV2; D gene uncertain. Germline V lookup: CDR1 SNHLY, CDR2 FYNNEI. V was pared by 3 bases and J by 1 base, with 7 bases between. The CDR3 runs to 13 residues. CDR3 sequence (DNA): TGTGCCAGCAGTGATAGCCATTCCTACGAGCAGTACTTC. This codes for CASSDSHSYEQYF. Combining the CDR3 with reference TRBV2 and TRBJ2-7 gives the whole variable domain EPEVTQTPSHQVTQMGQEVILRCVPISNHLYFYWYRQILGQKVEFLVSFYNNEISEKSEIFDDQFSVERPDGSNFTLKIRSTKLEDSAMYFCASSDSHSYEQYFGPGTRLTVT.

The J gene is TRBJ1-2, the V gene TRBV5-1, with 7 bases fitting TRBD1. J was trimmed by 4 bases and V by 3 bases; bases with no gene match: 9. The CDR3 has 15 residues. Germline CDR1 reads SGHRS; CDR2 reads YFSETQ. CDR3 in DNA: TGCGCCAGCAGCTCAGAAGCAGGGGGAGGCTATGGCTACACCTTC. Its translation is CASSSEAGGGYGYTF.

The chain joins TRBV9 to TRBJ2-5, with unresolved D. The J call may be mistaken, given a closer DNA end match to TRBJ2-7. The CDR3 runs to 14 residues. The germline gives CDR1 SGDLS, CDR2 YYNGEE. As DNA, the CDR3 is TGTGCCAGCAGCTGCCTACTGTGCGTTTGCGAGCAGTACTTC. Its protein product is CASSCLLCVCEQYF.

The chain combines TRBV29-1 with TRBJ2-3, with 7 bases matching TRBD1. Germline-derived CDR1 and CDR2 are SQVTM and ANQGSEA. Losses at the gene ends were 2 bases for V and 1 base for J; bases not matched to a gene: 6. The CDR3 is 15 amino acids. The DNA of the CDR3 is TGCAGCGTTGAAAAGGGGGCAGGAGGCACAGATACGCAGTATTTT. It specifies CSVEKGAGGTDTQYF.

V and J are TRBV19 and TRBJ2-5, with D possibly matching TRBD2 (5 bases). Trimming removed 5 bases from V and 2 bases from J, with 15 bases in between. The CDR3 consists of 15 residues. CDR1 and CDR2 from the germline V gene are LNHDA and SQIVND (reference sequence). As DNA, the CDR3 is TGTGCCAGTAGTGCCCCCAGCGGCCCACAAGAGACCCAGTACTTC. Protein: CASSAPSGPQETQYF.

The chain has TRBV28 and TRBJ2-7, with D maybe TRBD2 (5 bases). The CDR3 runs 17 residues. Germline V CDR1 and CDR2: MDHEN, SYDVKM. With 5 bases removed from V and 1 base from J, the gap between germline ends came to 21 bases. CDR3 nucleotide sequence: TGTGCCAGCAGTCCTCCCCTCACAGCGGCCCTTTCCTACGAGCAGTACTTC. Protein product: CASSPPLTAALSYEQYF. The complete variable domain, with remaining parts taken from reference TRBV28 and TRBJ2-7, reads DVKVTQSSRYLVKRTGEKVFLECVQDMDHENMFWYRQDPGLGLRLIYFSYDVKMKEKGDIPEGYSVSREKKERFSLILESASTNQTSMYLCASSPPLTAALSYEQYFGPGTRLTVT.

Points on this clone: One end of the junction does not line up with germline, which may come from a read error. This chain links TRBV7-8 with TRBJ2-7; 11 bases agree with TRBD2. The germline V gene encodes CDR1 SGHVS and CDR2 FQNEAQ. The CDR3 runs to 14 residues. CDR3 DNA: TGTGCCAGCAGCCTAGCGGGAGGTTTATACGAGCAGTACTTC. Translation: CASSLAGGLYEQYF.

CDR3 coding DNA: TGTGCCAGCAGCTTAGCCCCCCCGGGCTCCTACGAGCAGTACTTC. Protein product: CASSLAPPGSYEQYF. This rearrangement joins TRBV7-6 to TRBJ2-7; no firm D call. The germline gives CDR1 SGHVS, CDR2 FNYEAQ. CDR3 length equals 15 residues. V was cut by 0 bases and J by 0 bases, with 9 bases left in between.

The gene calls are TRBV19 and TRBJ2-5; D possibly corresponds to TRBD2 (5 bases). This CDR3 is 13 amino acids long. Germline CDR1 and CDR2: LNHDA and SQIVND (reference sequence). Between the trimmed V and J ends, which lost 6 bases and 5 bases, there was a span of 13 bases. The CDR3 DNA reads as TGTGCCAGTAGCCAAGCGGCACGGGAGACCCAGTACTTC. This encodes CASSQAARETQYF.

This chain connects TRBV27 to TRBJ2-1, with a possible D match to TRBD2 (5 bases). The CDR3 runs to 12 residues. The V gene's germline CDR1 is MNHEY and CDR2 SMNVEV (reference sequence). V was trimmed by 6 bases and J by 9 bases, leaving 12 bases between them. The CDR3, as DNA: TGTGCCAGCAGCAATCTAGCAAGTGAGCAGTTCTTC. Translated: CASSNLASEQFF.

This rearrangement joins TRBV21-1 to TRBJ2-5; no check of the table's D call, TRBD1, against the DNA was made. TRBV21-1 is classified as a pseudogene. The CDR3 has 18 amino acids. The CDR3 nucleotides are TGTGCCATACGAGGACAGGGGAGTGCTGGGACTAGGGAGGAGACCCAGTACTTC. Its translation is CAIRGQGSAGTREETQYF.

The chain links TRBV27 to TRBJ2-6; D is perhaps TRBD1 (5 bases). V was pared by 0 bases and J by 2 bases, with 14 bases between. The CDR3 has 18 amino acids. CDR1 is MNHEY and CDR2 is SMNVEV in the germline V gene (reference sequence). CDR3 loop: CASSLSIQGMAGANVLTF. In DNA form, the CDR3 reads TGTGCCAGCAGTTTATCGATTCAGGGAATGGCTGGGGCCAACGTCCTGACTTTC.

The rearrangement uses TRBV7-3 and TRBJ2-1, with a weak D call TRBD2 (6 bases). The CDR3 is 14 residues long. Germline lookup yields CDR1 SGHTA and CDR2 FQGTGA. V was pared by 2 bases and J by 5 bases, with 10 bases between. The CDR3 DNA reads as TGTGCCAGCAGCTTACTGACTAGAAACAATGAGCAGTTCTTC. Amino acids: CASSLLTRNNEQFF.